This T cell receptor (beta chain) was documented in a study of T-cell reconstitution after alpha-beta-depleted transplantation in children. Sample share makes this clonotype medium-sized. What it binds is unknown. Unique molecular identifiers were built into the TCRbeta library. TCRdb redid the calling of the PCR reads with MiXCR, one entry per CDR3 protein. The sample records a few thousand distinct CDR3 sequences, around a sixth being singletons. CDR1 MDHEN and CDR2 SYDVKM come from the germline V gene. The CDR3 runs to 13 residues. V lost 6 bases to trimming and J lost 2 bases; unmatched junction nucleotides: 3. Study results and limitations: Reports say that about two months after transplant, the alpha-beta T cells came out of several hundred graft clones that had expanded. Elevated TCRbeta diversity at day 60 was traced, in some patients, to surviving recipient T cells and thymic progenitors. Newly made T cells mostly supplied T-cell counts and diversity one year after transplant.

The V call is TRBV28, the J call TRBJ2-7; 8 bases are shared with TRBD1. This sequence originates from a patient under 10 years old who had a stem cell transplant for inherited bone marrow failure, so the T cells may come from the graft donor. Sequencing used PBMCs, mostly from graft donor cells, obtained 180 days after TCRalphabeta/CD19-depleted stem cell transplant. The CDR3 DNA reads TGTGCCAGCAGGCCGGGACAGGCCTACGAGCAGTACTTC. Its protein product is CASRPGQAYEQYF.